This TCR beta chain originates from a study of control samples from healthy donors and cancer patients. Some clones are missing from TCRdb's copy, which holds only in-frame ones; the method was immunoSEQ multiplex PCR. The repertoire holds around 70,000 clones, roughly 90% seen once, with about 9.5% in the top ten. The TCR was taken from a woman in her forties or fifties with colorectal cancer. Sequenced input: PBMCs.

This CDR3 is CASSESWGRVSYEQYV. Here the CDR3 DNA reads TGCGCCAGCAGTGAGTCCTGGGGTCGAGTCTCCTACGAGCAGTACGTC. The V gene is TRBV10-2, the J gene TRBJ2-7; D ambiguous. V was trimmed by 0 bases and J by 0 bases, leaving 12 bases between them. CDR1 is WSHSY and CDR2 is SAAADI in the germline V gene. CDR3 length: 16 residues.